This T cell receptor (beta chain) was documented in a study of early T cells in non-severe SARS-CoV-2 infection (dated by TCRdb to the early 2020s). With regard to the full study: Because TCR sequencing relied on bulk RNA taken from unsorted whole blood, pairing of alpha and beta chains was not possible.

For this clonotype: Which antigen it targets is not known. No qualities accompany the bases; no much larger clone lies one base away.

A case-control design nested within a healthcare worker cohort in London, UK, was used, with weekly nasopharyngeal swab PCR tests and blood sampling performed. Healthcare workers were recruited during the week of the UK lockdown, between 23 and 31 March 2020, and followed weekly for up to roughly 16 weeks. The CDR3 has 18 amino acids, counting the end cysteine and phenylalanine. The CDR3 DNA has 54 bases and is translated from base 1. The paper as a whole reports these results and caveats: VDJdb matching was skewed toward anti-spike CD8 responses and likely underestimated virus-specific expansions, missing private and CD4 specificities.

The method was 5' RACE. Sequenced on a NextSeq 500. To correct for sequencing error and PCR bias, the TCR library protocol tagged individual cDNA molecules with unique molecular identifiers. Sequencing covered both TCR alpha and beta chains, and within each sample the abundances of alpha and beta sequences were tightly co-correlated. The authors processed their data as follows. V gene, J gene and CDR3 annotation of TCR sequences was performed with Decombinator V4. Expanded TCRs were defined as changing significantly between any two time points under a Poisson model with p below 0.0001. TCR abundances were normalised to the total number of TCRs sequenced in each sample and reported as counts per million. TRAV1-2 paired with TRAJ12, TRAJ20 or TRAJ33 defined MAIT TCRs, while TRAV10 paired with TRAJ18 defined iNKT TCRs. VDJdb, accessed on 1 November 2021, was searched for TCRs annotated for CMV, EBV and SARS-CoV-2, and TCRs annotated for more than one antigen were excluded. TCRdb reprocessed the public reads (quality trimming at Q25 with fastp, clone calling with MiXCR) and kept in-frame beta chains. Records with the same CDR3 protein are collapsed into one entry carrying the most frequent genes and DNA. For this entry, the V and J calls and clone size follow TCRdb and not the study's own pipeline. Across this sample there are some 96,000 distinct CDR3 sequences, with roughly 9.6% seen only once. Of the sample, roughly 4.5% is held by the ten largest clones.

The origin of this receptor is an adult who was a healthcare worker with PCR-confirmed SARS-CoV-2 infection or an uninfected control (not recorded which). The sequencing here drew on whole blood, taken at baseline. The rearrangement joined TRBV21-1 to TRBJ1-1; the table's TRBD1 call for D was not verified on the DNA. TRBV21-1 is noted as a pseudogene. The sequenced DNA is TGTGCCAGCAGCTCCAACCTCTCGACTTCCCGAGGAAACACTGAAGCTTTCTTT. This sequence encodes CASSSNLSTSRGNTEAFF.